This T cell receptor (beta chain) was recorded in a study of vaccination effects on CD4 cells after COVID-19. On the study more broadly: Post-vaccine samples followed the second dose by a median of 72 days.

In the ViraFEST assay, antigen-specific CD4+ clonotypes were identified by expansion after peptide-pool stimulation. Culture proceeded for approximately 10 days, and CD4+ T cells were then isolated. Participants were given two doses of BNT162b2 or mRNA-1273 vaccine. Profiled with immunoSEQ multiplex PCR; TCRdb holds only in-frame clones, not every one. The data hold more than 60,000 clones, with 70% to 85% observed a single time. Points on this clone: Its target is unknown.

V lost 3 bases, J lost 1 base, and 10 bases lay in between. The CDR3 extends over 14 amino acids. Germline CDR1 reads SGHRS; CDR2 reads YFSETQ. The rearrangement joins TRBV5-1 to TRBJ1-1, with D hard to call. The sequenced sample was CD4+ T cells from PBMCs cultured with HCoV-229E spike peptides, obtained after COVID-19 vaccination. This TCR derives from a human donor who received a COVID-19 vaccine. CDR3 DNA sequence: TGCGCCAGCAGCTACACCTGGGAGAACACTGAAGCTTTCTTT. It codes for CASSYTWENTEAFF.